Following are 30 T cell receptor beta chains from one sample sequenced in a study of OX40 agonist ivuxolimab in advanced cancers. Produced via immunoSEQ multiplex PCR; TCRdb's table is partial and in-frame only. Of some 70,000 clones in the sample, approximately 90% were seen once. This specimen was CD4+ or CD8+ T cells sorted from blood, taken in a trial of the OX40 agonist ivuxolimab. All receptors come from an adult with an advanced solid tumor such as melanoma, head and neck, liver or kidney cancer.

This clone has only a few counts. The chain carries TRBV7-2 and TRBJ1-3; 9 positions agree with TRBD1. Unmatched junction bases numbered 5, after V lost 1 base and J lost 1 base. This CDR3 contains 17 residues. CDR1 and CDR2 from the germline V gene are SGHTA and FQGNSA. The CDR3 DNA follows: TGTGCCAGCAGCTTAGTCACAGGGGGCAGGTCTGGAAACACCATATATTTT. The encoded protein is CASSLVTGGRSGNTIYF. The complete variable domain, with remaining parts taken from reference TRBV7-2 and TRBJ1-3, reads GAGVSQSPSNKVTEKGKDVELRCDPISGHTALYWYRQSLGQGLEFLIYFQGNSAPDKSGLPSDRFSAERTGGSVSTLTIQRTQQEDSAVYLCASSLVTGGRSGNTIYFGEGSWLTVV.

The rearrangement links TRBV5-1 to TRBJ1-4; 10 bases line up with TRBD1. Per the germline V gene, CDR1 is SGHRS and CDR2 is YFSETQ. The CDR3 covers 16 residues. V lost 2 bases to trimming and J lost 1 base; unmatched junction nucleotides: 2. For the CDR3, the DNA is TGCGCCAGCAGCTTCGGGACAGGGGAAACTAATGAAAAACTGTTTTTT. It translates to CASSFGTGETNEKLFF.

Concerning this clone: The same CDR3 is also encoded by other DNA sequences in this sample. V usage is TRBV20-1 and J usage is TRBJ2-1; D remains unclear. V was clipped by 6 bases and J by 4 bases, with 4 bases between them. The CDR3 covers 10 residues. The germline gives CDR1 DFQATT, CDR2 SNEGSKA (reference sequence). CDR3 bases: TGCAGTGCCACGTACAATGAGCAGTTCTTC. Translating gives CSATYNEQFF.

CDR3: CASSQDRLTDTQYF. The CDR3 nucleotides read TGTGCCAGCAGCCAGGACAGGCTCACAGATACGCAGTATTTT. The rearrangement links TRBV7-6 to TRBJ2-3; 7 nucleotides agree with TRBD1. The CDR3 spans 14 residues. With V trimmed by 5 bases and J by 2 bases, 4 bases remained unmatched. Germline V gene lookup returns CDR1 SGHVS and CDR2 FNYEAQ.

This clone was seen just once. This chain joins TRBV7-3 and TRBJ2-3; tentative D call: TRBD2 (6 bases). The CDR3 is made up of 16 amino acids. Trimming took off 1 base at V and 0 bases at J, with 11 bases between the two ends. Looked up from germline, CDR1 is SGHTA and CDR2 is FQGTGA. CDR3 DNA: TGTGCCAGCAGCTTAATGGTTAGCGGAAGCACAGATACGCAGTATTTT. Protein product: CASSLMVSGSTDTQYF.

The chain uses TRBV9 and TRBJ2-1; 11 positions agree with TRBD2. The CDR3 length is 15 residues. CDR1 and CDR2 (germline): SGDLS, YYNGEE. J gave up 4 bases and V 2 bases, and 2 bases lay outside the gene matches. For the CDR3, the DNA is TGTGCCAGCAGCGTTAGCGGGGGGGGATACAATGAGCAGTTCTTC. Amino acids: CASSVSGGGYNEQFF. The variable domain in full, with the rest retrieved from reference TRBV9 and TRBJ2-1, is DSGVTQTPKHLITATGQRVTLRCSPRSGDLSVYWYQQSLDQGLQFLIQYYNGEERAKGNILERFSAQQFPDLHSELNLSSLELGDSALYFCASSVSGGGYNEQFFGPGTRLTVL.

This clone was seen more than once but under ten times. This chain uses TRBV5-1 with TRBJ1-1, with 11 bases identical to TRBD1. The germline V gene has CDR1 SGHRS and CDR2 YFSETQ. CDR3 length: 14 amino acids. The ends lost 4 bases at V and 4 bases at J; junction bases unmatched: 3. The CDR3 protein is CASSTGTGGTEAFF. Here the CDR3 DNA reads TGCGCCAGCAGCACCGGGACAGGGGGCACTGAAGCTTTCTTT.

The rearrangement links TRBV23-1 to TRBJ1-2, with D maybe TRBD1 (5 bases). Being an ORF, TRBV23-1 has a function that is uncertain. V gave up 10 bases and J gave up 9 bases, with 21 bases separating them. The CDR3 contains 13 residues. The CDR3 protein is CAIYPGRFMSYTF. The CDR3 nucleotides are TGCGCCATCTATCCGGGACGGTTCATGAGCTACACCTTC.

V is TRBV6-1 and J is TRBJ1-3, with 8 nucleotides matching TRBD1. Germline CDR1 reads MNHNS; CDR2 reads SASEGT. Trimming removed 0 bases from V and 4 bases from J; junction bases left unmatched: 8. This CDR3 contains 17 residues. The DNA of the CDR3 is TGTGCCAGCAGTGAAGCCGGGCAGGGGGCAACGGGAAACACCATATATTTT. Translating gives CASSEAGQGATGNTIYF.

V is TRBV19 and J is TRBJ2-5; 12 nucleotides line up with TRBD2. CDR1 and CDR2 from the germline V gene are LNHDA and SQIVND (reference sequence). This CDR3 has 13 residues. With V trimmed by 10 bases and J by 1 base, 1 base remained unmatched. In DNA, the CDR3 is TGTGCCACTAGCGGGGGGGCCCAAGAGACCCAGTACTTC. Amino acid sequence: CATSGGAQETQYF. Together with reference TRBV19 and TRBJ2-5, the CDR3 gives the full variable domain: DGGITQSPKYLFRKEGQNVTLSCEQNLNHDAMYWYRQDPGQGLRLIYYSQIVNDFQKGDIAEGYSVSREKKESFPLTVTSAQKNPTAFYLCATSGGAQETQYFGPGTRLLVL.

V usage is TRBV5-1 and J usage is TRBJ2-1; 9 bases align to TRBD1. The germline V gene has CDR1 SGHRS and CDR2 YFSETQ. This CDR3 region has 15 residues. V trimming: 4 bases; J trimming: 7 bases; junction bases outside the gene matches: 9. DNA for the CDR3: TGCGCCAGCAGCCCACAGGGGGCCTTAGTGAATGAGCAGTTCTTC. As protein: CASSPQGALVNEQFF. Combining the CDR3 with reference TRBV5-1 and TRBJ2-1 gives the whole variable domain KAGVTQTPRYLIKTRGQQVTLSCSPISGHRSVSWYQQTPGQGLQFLFEYFSETQRNKGNFPGRFSGRQFSNSRSEMNVSTLELGDSALYLCASSPQGALVNEQFFGPGTRLTVL.

The chain uses TRBV7-2 and TRBJ2-2; D assignment may be TRBD1 or TRBD2 (6 bases each). V was pared by 3 bases and J by 6 bases, with 11 bases between. Looked up from germline, CDR1 is SGHTA and CDR2 is FQGNSA. There are 14 residues in the CDR3. CDR3 amino acids: CASSFPEGAGELFF. In nucleotides, the CDR3 is TGTGCCAGCAGCTTTCCGGAGGGGGCCGGGGAGCTGTTTTTT.

The genes are TRBV9 and TRBJ1-1; possibly TRBD1 for D (5 bases). The CDR3 covers 13 residues. Germline V gene sequence: CDR1 SGDLS, CDR2 YYNGEE. Trimming shortened V by 2 bases and J by 3 bases, and 8 bases separated the two germline ends. CDR3 amino acids: CASSVGGDTEAFF. CDR3 coding DNA: TGTGCCAGCAGCGTGGGAGGGGACACTGAAGCTTTCTTT. Full variable domain (rest looked up from reference TRBV9 and TRBJ1-1): DSGVTQTPKHLITATGQRVTLRCSPRSGDLSVYWYQQSLDQGLQFLIQYYNGEERAKGNILERFSAQQFPDLHSELNLSSLELGDSALYFCASSVGGDTEAFFGQGTRLTVV.

V usage is TRBV25-1 and J usage is TRBJ2-5; 9 nucleotides match TRBD1. Germline CDR1 and CDR2: MGHDK and SYGVNS. The CDR3 spans 15 residues. Trimming at V came to 1 base and at J to 5 bases, leaving 5 bases not matched to a gene. The DNA of the CDR3 is TGTGCCAGCAGTGAATCCGGGACAGGGCGGGAGACCCAGTACTTC. Its protein is CASSESGTGRETQYF.

This chain connects TRBV18 to TRBJ2-2; the D gene is possibly TRBD1 (6 bases). V shed 1 base and J shed 6 bases, with 15 bases lying between them. The CDR3 extends over 16 amino acids. CDR1 is KGHSH, CDR2 LQKENI, per germline. CDR3: CASSPQGEGVAGELFF. DNA of the CDR3: TGTGCCAGCTCACCACAGGGGGAAGGAGTGGCCGGGGAGCTGTTTTTT.

The V and J genes are TRBV25-1 and TRBJ1-2; D unclear. The CDR3 spans 13 residues. Germline-derived CDR1 and CDR2 are MGHDK and SYGVNS. The V end was cut by 3 bases, the J end by 7 bases, with 12 bases between. The CDR3 region is CASSDEGLGGYTF. Here the CDR3 DNA reads TGTGCCAGCAGTGATGAAGGCTTGGGTGGCTACACCTTC.

The J gene is TRBJ1-2, the V gene TRBV30; 7 bases match TRBD1. The junction had 7 bases not matched to a gene; V was cut back by 2 bases and J by 7 bases. The CDR3 extends over 13 amino acids. Germline CDR1 is GTSNPN and CDR2 is SVGIG (reference sequence). The CDR3 nucleotides read TGTGCCTGGAGTAACAGGGGCGTCAGTGGCTACACCTTC. It codes for CAWSNRGVSGYTF.

The rearrangement uses TRBV4-3 and TRBJ2-7; 10 nucleotides match TRBD1. This CDR3 comprises 17 residues. Germline-derived CDR1 and CDR2 are LGHNA and YSLEER. The junction had 11 bases not matched to a gene; V was cut back by 1 base and J by 5 bases. The chain's CDR3 is CASSQAQAGQGNHEQYF. The CDR3 bases are TGCGCCAGCAGCCAAGCCCAAGCGGGACAGGGGAACCACGAGCAGTACTTC.

This chain uses TRBV7-6 with TRBJ2-5; 8 bases are shared with TRBD2. Germline CDR1 reads SGHVS; CDR2 reads FNYEAQ. V shed 5 bases and J 5 bases; nucleotides not matched to a gene: 19. The CDR3 spans 18 residues. The CDR3 region is CASSQRWGGGQFSETQYF. DNA for the CDR3: TGTGCCAGCAGCCAACGTTGGGGCGGGGGGCAATTCTCGGAGACCCAGTACTTC.

CDR3 region: CASSSIRGGIQETQYF. CDR3 bases: TGTGCCAGCAGCTCAATCAGGGGGGGAATCCAAGAGACCCAGTACTTC. V is TRBV5-4 and J is TRBJ2-5; D is perhaps TRBD1 or TRBD2 (7 bases each). The germline CDR1 and CDR2 sequences are SGHNT and YYREEE (reference sequence). The CDR3 covers 16 residues. V lost 3 bases, J lost 1 base, and 16 bases lay in between.

The rearrangement joins TRBV18 to TRBJ1-4, with 7 bases that match TRBD1. The V segment lost 5 bases and the J segment 0 bases; nucleotides outside the gene matches: 12. CDR3 length: 18 residues. CDR1 KGHSH and CDR2 LQKENI come from the germline V gene. CDR3 in amino acids: CASSFTGTATATNEKLFF. CDR3 DNA: TGTGCCAGCTCATTCACCGGGACAGCCACTGCAACTAATGAAAAACTGTTTTTT.

The chain recombines TRBV7-2 with TRBJ1-2, with no clear D. CDR3 length: 14 amino acids. V shed 1 base and J shed 7 bases, with 13 bases lying between them. Germline V gene lookup returns CDR1 SGHTA and CDR2 FQGNSA. This CDR3 is CASSLEPLMGGYTF. The CDR3 DNA follows: TGTGCCAGCAGCTTAGAACCGCTAATGGGTGGCTACACCTTC.

The CDR3 spells CASRDNTDQPQHF. The CDR3 DNA is TGTGCCAGCAGGGACAACACCGATCAGCCCCAGCATTTT. V gene TRBV2 combines with J gene TRBJ1-5; maybe TRBD1 (5 bases). Germline lookup yields CDR1 SNHLY and CDR2 FYNNEI. The CDR3 contains 13 residues. V lost 6 bases to trimming and J lost 5 bases, with 11 bases between them. Combining the CDR3 with reference TRBV2 and TRBJ1-5 gives the whole variable domain EPEVTQTPSHQVTQMGQEVILRCVPISNHLYFYWYRQILGQKVEFLVSFYNNEISEKSEIFDDQFSVERPDGSNFTLKIRSTKLEDSAMYFCASRDNTDQPQHFGDGTRLSIL.

This sequence joins TRBV4-1 and TRBJ1-2; TRBD1 might be the D (5 bases). This CDR3 spans 15 amino acids. Germline V gene lookup returns CDR1 MGHRA and CDR2 YSYEKL. Trimming left V 5 bases short and J 4 bases short, with 17 bases between. The CDR3 sequence: CASSSWEQGTYGYTF. CDR3 DNA sequence: TGCGCCAGCAGCTCTTGGGAGCAGGGAACCTATGGCTACACCTTC.

In DNA, the CDR3 is TGTGCCAGTAGTTCACAGGGGGCTGAAGCTTTCTTT. It translates to CASSSQGAEAFF. The genes are TRBV19 and TRBJ1-1, with 8 bases identical to TRBD1. V lost 5 bases and J lost 6; bases outside the gene matches: 2. CDR1 and CDR2 (germline): LNHDA, SQIVND (reference sequence). The CDR3 is made up of 12 amino acids.

This clone has only one observation. This chain uses TRBV11-3 with TRBJ2-2, with no clear D. Germline CDR1 and CDR2: SGHNT and YENEEA. CDR3 length: 14 amino acids. The V end lost 0 bases, the J end lost 1 base, and 3 bases lay between the germline ends. CDR3 sequence reads: CASSLEGNTGELFF. The CDR3 bases are TGTGCCAGCAGCTTAGAGGGGAACACCGGGGAGCTGTTTTTT.

V is TRBV5-1 and J is TRBJ2-2, with D perhaps assigned TRBD1 or TRBD2 (5 bases each). Trimming shortened V by 4 bases and J by 1 base, and 14 bases separated the two germline ends. The CDR3 loop spans 16 amino acids. Germline V gene sequence: CDR1 SGHRS, CDR2 YFSETQ. CDR3 nucleotide sequence: TGCGCCAGCAGCCCCCAGGGTGGGGGGAACACCGGGGAGCTGTTTTTT. This encodes CASSPQGGGNTGELFF.

The CDR3, as DNA: TGTGCCAGCAGCTCGAATGGGCAGGAGACCCAGTACTTC. Translating gives CASSSNGQETQYF. This chain connects TRBV2 to TRBJ2-5; no clear D. V lost 6 bases to trimming and J lost 5 bases, with 13 bases between them. The CDR3 totals 13 residues. The germline CDR1 and CDR2 sequences are SNHLY and FYNNEI.

This chain connects TRBV4-3 to TRBJ2-7; tentatively, D is TRBD1 (9 bases). Germline CDR1 reads LGHNA; CDR2 reads YSLEER. V lost 0 bases and J lost 3, with 21 bases in between. The CDR3 is made up of 18 amino acids. For the CDR3, the DNA is TGCGCCAGCAGCCAAGATACTCCGGGGGGGACAGGGTTCTACGAGCAGTACTTC. The encoded protein is CASSQDTPGGTGFYEQYF.

The genes are TRBV2 and TRBJ1-2; 11 nucleotides match TRBD1. The trim removed 2 bases at V and 7 bases at J, leaving 9 bases unmatched. CDR1 and CDR2 (germline): SNHLY, FYNNEI. The length of the CDR3 is 16 residues. The CDR3 protein is CASSELGQGASGGYTF. The DNA for the CDR3 is TGTGCCAGCAGTGAACTAGGACAGGGGGCGTCGGGTGGCTACACCTTC.